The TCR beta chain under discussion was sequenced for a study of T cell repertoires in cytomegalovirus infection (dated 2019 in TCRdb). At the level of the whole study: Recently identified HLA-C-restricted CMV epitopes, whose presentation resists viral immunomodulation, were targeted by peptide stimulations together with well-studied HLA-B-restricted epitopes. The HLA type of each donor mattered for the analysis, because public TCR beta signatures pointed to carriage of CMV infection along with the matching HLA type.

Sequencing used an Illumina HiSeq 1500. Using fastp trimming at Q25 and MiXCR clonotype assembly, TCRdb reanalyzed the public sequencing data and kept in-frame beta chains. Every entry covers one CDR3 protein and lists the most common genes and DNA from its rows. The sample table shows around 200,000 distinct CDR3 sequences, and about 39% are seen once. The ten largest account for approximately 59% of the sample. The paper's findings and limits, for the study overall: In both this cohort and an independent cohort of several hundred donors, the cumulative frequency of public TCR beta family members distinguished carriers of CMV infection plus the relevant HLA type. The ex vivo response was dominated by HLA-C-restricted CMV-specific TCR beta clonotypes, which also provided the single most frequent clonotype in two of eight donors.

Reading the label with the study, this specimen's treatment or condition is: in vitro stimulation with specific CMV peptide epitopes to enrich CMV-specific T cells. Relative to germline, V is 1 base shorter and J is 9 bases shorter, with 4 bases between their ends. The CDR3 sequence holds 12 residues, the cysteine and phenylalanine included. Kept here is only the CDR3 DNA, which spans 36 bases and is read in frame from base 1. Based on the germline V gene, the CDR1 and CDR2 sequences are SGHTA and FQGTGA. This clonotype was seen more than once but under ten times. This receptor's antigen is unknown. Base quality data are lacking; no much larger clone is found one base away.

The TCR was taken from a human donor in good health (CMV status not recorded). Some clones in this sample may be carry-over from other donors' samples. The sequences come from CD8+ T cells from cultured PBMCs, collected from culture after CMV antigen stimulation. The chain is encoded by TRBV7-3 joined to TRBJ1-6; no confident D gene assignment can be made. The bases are TGTGCCAGCAGCTTAAAGGGTTCACCCCTCCACTTT. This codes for CASSLKGSPLHF.